This T cell receptor beta chain was sequenced in a study of cytomegalovirus exposure and HLA in healthy donors. Study-wide context: HLA-typed donors contributed around 85 million unique TCRs, which were held in an early data release. Overall study results and limits: A later look showed TCR association rates differing by HLA locus, highest for DRB1 and lowest for HLA-C.

The PCR contained 60 Vbeta and 13 Jbeta primers. Using immunoSEQ multiplex PCR, the repertoire was profiled, and TCRdb retains in-frame clones only, with some absent. The sample lists 65,000 to 90,000 clones, 78% occurring once. As regards this clone: Its antigen is unidentified.

Germline V gene sequence: CDR1 MNHNS, CDR2 SASEGT. V lost 3 bases and J 4 bases, leaving 12 bases between the germline ends. This CDR3 has 14 amino acids. The chain recombines TRBV6-1 with TRBJ1-1; D is ambiguous. Sequenced material: PBMCs. This clonotype was obtained from a woman between 35 and 50 years old in good health and CMV-seropositive. CDR3 sequence (DNA): TGTGCCAGCAGTGAGGGTCGGGGTTCCACTGAAGCTTTCTTT. Translated, it gives CASSEGRGSTEAFF.